This T cell receptor (beta chain) originates from a study of long-term antiretroviral therapy in people with HIV (dated by TCRdb to about 2022). In terms of the full investigation: The earliest samples were collected roughly a decade before the 2015 WHO recommendation for immediate ART, at a time when ART was usually postponed until CD4 counts fell. Among the 30 to 35 participants with HIV, eleven were female. The cohort contributed about 190 cryopreserved PBMC samples from about 33 adults with confirmed HIV infection, collected serially over a mean of around 6 years (range 1-12). A retrospective serial study tested whether changes in peripheral blood TRB repertoire composition and diversity were associated with ART initiation and durable HIV suppression. Test extractions of a monoclonal T-cell line alongside approximately 34 polyclonal samples showed no cross-contamination during QIAcube processing.

Results and caveats for the whole study, not just this receptor: Owing to limited PBMC availability, only the TCR beta chain was sequenced, without alpha chain pairing. ART initiation was associated with a significant increase in TRB diversity, but diversity stayed significantly below transplant donor controls even after long-term ART. Inferences about post-ART repertoire changes are limited because no data were available on ART adherence, viral resistance or therapy changes. The repertoire was dominated across all time points by expanded TRB clones identified before ART initiation, although this dominance was seen to fluctuate and to decrease in many PLHIV after ART. Narrower CDR3 length ranges were observed in HIV repertoires than in controls, and an antigen-experienced repertoire with only a slight naive shift after ART was suggested by the network structure. Because pre-ART samples had limited cell numbers, profiling was done on unsorted PBMC rather than on sorted CD4+ and CD8+ T cells. The samples were dated from about 2004 to 2018, and the ART regimens that were used may be less effective than current ART regimens.

Inclusion was restricted to participants for whom at least one PBMC sample before ART initiation and at least two post-ART samples were available. All participants with HIV were treated in the United States of America. Before DNA extraction, cryopreserved samples of about 0.9-11 million PBMC were thawed and washed. At the time of the earliest PBMC sample, participants with HIV were aged between about 23 and 54 years. PBMC samples from each participant spanned 1-4 timepoints before ART initiation and 2-8 timepoints after ART initiation, with a median of 7 samples. Serial HIV viral load, CD4+ T-cell count, ART history and demographic data were obtained for every participant. Genomic DNA was extracted from unsorted PBMC with a Qiagen kit on a QIAcube, with processing performed in batches of 12 samples. A remark on this clone: Its antigen target is currently unknown. Qualities for individual bases were not recorded, and no much larger clone is one base off.

Via the germline V gene, CDR1 is SNHLY and CDR2 FYNNEI. V loses 6 bases at its end and J loses 0 bases; junction bases beyond the gene matches: 11. The cysteine opens and the phenylalanine closes a CDR3 of 17 amino acids. This entry keeps only the CDR3 DNA: 51 bases, framed from base 1. The immunoSEQ hsTCRB v3.0 assay was used at survey level resolution to sequence the TRB variable region. The target sequencing depth for TRB was 40,000-50,000 T-cell genomes per sample. TRB libraries were pooled and sequenced on an Illumina MiSeq using a v3 150-cycle kit. The study's own analysis went as follows. Analysis of repertoires was carried out in R inside a reproducible Nextflow workflow spanning QC, data transformation and analysis. LymphoSeq2, an R package for exploring AIRR-Seq data, was used to implement custom analyses. A few samples yielding fewer than 5000 total TRB sequences were excluded, leaving more than 150 analyzed HIV repertoires. Of the roughly 180 retained HIV repertoires, about 59 were collected before and more than 120 after ART initiation. Repertoires were downsampled to 5000 TRB nucleotide sequences, and summary statistics were averaged over 100 downsampling iterations. The analysis kept only TRB sequences whose CDR3 regions were at least seven amino acids long. Two measures captured diversity: a Shannon entropy-derived clonality score and the Gini coefficient. Repertoire networks linked the top 5000 CDR3 amino acid sequences whenever two sequences differed by an edit distance of one. For TRB CDR3 amino acid sequences, GLIPH2 was used to predict antigen specificity groups and MHC restriction. To flag known CMV, EBV, HIV or tissue antigen associations, CDR3 amino acid sequences were matched against VDJdb and McPAS-TCR. Pre-ART, post-ART and control groups were compared with Wilcoxon signed-rank tests and Holm-Bonferroni correction. Held by TCRdb, this immuneACCESS table contains in-frame sequences only and omits some clones. Under half of the omission traces to an unresolved V gene where checked; the cause of the rest is unknown. Clone size and the V and J calls come from that table; the DNA yielded D and trimming. This sample comprises some 22,000 clones, roughly 80% of them detected only once. The ten largest account for 9% to 15% of the sample.

The rearrangement combines TRBV2 with TRBJ1-3; 7 central bases correspond to TRBD1. The TCR sequence derives from a man aged 35-49 years with HIV. Sample: unsorted PBMCs, taken 1.6 years after starting antiretroviral therapy. The sequenced DNA: TGTGCCAGCAGCCCCTTAGGGGGCGTGATCTCTGGAAACACCATATATTTT. Translation gives CASSPLGGVISGNTIYF.